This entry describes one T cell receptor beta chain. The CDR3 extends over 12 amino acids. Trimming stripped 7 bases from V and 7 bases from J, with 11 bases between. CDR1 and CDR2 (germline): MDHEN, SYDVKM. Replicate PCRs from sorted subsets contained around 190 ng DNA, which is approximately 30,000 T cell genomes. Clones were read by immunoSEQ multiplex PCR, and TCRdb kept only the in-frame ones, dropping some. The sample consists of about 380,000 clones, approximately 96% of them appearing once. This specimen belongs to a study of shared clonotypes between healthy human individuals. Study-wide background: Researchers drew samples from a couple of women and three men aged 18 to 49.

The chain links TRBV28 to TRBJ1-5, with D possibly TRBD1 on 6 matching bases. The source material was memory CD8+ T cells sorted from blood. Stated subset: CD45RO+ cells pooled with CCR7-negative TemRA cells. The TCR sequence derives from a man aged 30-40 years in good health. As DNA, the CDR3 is TGTGCCAGCACTCCAACAGGGCAGCCCCAGCATTTT. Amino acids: CASTPTGQPQHF.